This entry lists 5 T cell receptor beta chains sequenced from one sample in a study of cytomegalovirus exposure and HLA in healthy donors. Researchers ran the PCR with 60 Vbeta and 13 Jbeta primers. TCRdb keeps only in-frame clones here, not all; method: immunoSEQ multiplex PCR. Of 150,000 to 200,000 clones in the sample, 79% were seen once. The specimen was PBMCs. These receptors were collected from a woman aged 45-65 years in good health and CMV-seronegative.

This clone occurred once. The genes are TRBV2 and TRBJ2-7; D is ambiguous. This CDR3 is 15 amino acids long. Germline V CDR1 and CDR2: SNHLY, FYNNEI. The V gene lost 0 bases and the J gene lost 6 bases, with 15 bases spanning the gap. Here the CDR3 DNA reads TGTGCCAGCAGTGAAGCGAGAGTCCTAAGCTTCGAGCAGTACTTC. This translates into CASSEARVLSFEQYF.

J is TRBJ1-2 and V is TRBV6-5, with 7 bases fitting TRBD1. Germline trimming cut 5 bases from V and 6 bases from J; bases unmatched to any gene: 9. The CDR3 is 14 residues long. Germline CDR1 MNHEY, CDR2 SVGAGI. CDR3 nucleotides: TGTGCCAGCAGTCAAAGGACAGGATGGAATGGCTACACCTTC. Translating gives CASSQRTGWNGYTF.

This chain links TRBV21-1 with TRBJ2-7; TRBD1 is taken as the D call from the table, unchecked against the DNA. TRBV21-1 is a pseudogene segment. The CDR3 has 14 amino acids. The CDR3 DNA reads TGTGCCAGCAGCTGGAACAGATTCTCCTACGAGCAGTACTTC. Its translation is CASSWNRFSYEQYF.

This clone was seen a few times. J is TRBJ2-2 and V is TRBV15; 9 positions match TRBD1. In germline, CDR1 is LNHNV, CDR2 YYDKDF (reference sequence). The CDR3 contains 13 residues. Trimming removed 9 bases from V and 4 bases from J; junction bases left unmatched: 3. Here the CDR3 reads CATGTGFTGELFF. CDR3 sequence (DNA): TGTGCCACGGGGACAGGGTTCACCGGGGAGCTGTTTTTT.

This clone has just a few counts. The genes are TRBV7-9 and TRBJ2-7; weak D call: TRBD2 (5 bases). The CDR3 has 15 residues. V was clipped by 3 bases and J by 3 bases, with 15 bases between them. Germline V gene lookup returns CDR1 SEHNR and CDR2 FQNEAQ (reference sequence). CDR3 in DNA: TGTGCCAGCAGCTTTGACGGAGGTGCGTTCTACGAGCAGTACTTC. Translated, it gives CASSFDGGAFYEQYF.